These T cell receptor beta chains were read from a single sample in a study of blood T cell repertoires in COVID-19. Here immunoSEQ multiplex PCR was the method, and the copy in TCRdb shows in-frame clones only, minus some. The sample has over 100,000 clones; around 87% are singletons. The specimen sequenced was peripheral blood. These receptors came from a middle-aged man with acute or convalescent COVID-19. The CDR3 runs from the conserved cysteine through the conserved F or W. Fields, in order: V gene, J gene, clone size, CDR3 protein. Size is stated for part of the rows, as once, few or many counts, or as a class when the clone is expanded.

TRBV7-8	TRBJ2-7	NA	CASSLARTSGIYYEQYF
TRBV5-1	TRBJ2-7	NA	CASSPSLSPGEQYF
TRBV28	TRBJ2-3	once	CATTSAKLAGTDTQYF
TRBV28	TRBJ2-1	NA	CASSPTGGGYNEQFF
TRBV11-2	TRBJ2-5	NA	CASSFSPGETQYF
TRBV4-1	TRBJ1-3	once	CASSQGQGGGNTIYF
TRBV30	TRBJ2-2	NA	CAWSIGGLGTGELFF
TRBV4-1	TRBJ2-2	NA	CASSRLLGGTGELFF
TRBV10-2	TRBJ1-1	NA	CASSPVAVISEAFF
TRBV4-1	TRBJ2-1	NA	CASSQDLQNLAGGPDNEQFF
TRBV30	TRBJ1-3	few	CAWSPGTGNTIYF